This T cell receptor beta chain was identified during a study of blood T cell repertoires in COVID-19. Study background: The United States, Italy and Spain supplied acute and convalescent COVID-19 samples.

This clone was counted between two and nine times. Losses at the gene ends were 3 bases for V and 7 bases for J; bases not matched to a gene: 10. Germline V gives CDR1 MGHRA, CDR2 YSYEKL. The length of the CDR3 is 15 residues. Using immunoSEQ multiplex PCR, the repertoire was profiled, and TCRdb retains in-frame clones only, with some absent. The sample includes 20,000 to 25,000 clones, about 88% seen only once; the top ten take approximately 20%. This clonotype was sampled from a man in his 70s in a cohort sampled during active COVID-19. The J gene is TRBJ2-7, the V gene TRBV4-1; 9 bases align to TRBD2. The source material was peripheral blood. The CDR3 here is CASSQRAGGPSEQYF. The CDR3 nucleotides read TGCGCCAGCAGCCAGCGAGCGGGGGGACCTAGTGAGCAGTACTTC.